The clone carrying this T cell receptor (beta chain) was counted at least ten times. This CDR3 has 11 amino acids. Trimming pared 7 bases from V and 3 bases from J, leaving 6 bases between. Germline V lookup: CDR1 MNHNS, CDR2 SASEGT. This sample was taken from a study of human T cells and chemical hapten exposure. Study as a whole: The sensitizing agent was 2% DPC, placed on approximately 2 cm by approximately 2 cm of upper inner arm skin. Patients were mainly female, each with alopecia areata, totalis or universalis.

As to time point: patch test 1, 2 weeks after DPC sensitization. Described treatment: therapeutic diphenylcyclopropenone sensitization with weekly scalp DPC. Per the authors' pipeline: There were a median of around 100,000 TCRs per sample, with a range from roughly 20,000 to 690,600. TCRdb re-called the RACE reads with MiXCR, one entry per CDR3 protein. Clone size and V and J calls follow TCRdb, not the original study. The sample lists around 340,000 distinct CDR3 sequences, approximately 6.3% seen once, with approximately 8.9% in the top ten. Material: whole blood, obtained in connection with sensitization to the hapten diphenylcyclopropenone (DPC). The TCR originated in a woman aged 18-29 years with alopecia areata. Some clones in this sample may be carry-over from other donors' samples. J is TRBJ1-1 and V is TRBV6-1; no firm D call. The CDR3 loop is CASIAYTEAFF. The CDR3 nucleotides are TGTGCCAGCATAGCGTACACTGAAGCTTTCTTT.